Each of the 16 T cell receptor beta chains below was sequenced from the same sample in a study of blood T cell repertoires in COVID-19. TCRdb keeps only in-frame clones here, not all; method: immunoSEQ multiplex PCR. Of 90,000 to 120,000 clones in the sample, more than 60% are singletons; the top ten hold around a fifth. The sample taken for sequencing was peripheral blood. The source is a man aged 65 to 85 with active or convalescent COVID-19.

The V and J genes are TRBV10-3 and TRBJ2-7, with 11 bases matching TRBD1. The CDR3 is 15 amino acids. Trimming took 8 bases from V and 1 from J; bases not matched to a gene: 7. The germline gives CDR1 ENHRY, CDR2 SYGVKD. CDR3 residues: CAILLGTGGSYEQYF. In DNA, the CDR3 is TGTGCCATCCTATTGGGGACAGGGGGATCCTACGAGCAGTACTTC.

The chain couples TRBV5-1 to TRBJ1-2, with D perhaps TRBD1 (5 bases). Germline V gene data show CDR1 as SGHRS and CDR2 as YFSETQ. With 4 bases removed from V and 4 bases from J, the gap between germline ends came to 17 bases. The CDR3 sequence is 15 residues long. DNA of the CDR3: TGCGCCAGCAGCCCGACATCCCTAGGGGCCTATGGCTACACCTTC. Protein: CASSPTSLGAYGYTF.

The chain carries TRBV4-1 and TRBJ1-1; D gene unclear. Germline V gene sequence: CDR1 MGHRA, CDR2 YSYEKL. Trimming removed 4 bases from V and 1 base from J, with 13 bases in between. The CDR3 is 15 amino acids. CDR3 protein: CASSPQEGANTEAFF. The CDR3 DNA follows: TGCGCCAGCAGCCCTCAGGAGGGAGCGAACACTGAAGCTTTCTTT.

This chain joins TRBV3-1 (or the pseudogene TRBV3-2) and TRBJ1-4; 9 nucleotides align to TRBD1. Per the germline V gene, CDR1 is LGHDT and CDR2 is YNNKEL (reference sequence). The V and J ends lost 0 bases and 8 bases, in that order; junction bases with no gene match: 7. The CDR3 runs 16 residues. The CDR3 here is CASSQDFGTGSEKLFF. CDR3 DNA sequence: TGTGCCAGCAGCCAAGATTTTGGGACAGGGAGCGAAAAACTGTTTTTT.

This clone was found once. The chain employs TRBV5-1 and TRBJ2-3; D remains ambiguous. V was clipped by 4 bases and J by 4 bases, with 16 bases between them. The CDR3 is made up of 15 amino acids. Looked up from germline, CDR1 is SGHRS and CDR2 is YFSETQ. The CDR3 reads CASSVARLEADTQYF. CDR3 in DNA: TGCGCCAGCAGCGTAGCTAGGTTAGAGGCAGATACGCAGTATTTT.

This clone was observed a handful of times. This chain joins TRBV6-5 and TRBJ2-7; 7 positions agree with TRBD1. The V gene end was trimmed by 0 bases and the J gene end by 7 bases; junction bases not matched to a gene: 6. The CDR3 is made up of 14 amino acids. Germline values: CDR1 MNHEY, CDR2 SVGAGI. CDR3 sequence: CASSYSGTVEEQYF. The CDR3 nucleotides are TGTGCCAGCAGTTACTCGGGGACAGTGGAGGAGCAGTACTTC.

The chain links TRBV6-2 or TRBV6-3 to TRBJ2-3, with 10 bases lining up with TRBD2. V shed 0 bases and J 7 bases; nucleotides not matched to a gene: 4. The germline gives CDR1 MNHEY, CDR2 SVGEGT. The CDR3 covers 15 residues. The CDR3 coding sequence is TGTGCCAGCAGTTACTCGGGAGCGGGGGGGCATACGCAGTATTTT. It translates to CASSYSGAGGHTQYF.

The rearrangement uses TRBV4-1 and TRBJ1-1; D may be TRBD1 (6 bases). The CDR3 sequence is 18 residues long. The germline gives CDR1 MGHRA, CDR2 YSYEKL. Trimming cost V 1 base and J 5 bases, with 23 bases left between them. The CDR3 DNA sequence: TGCGCCAGCAGCCAAGTGGGAGGAAGGGGGGGCGCTGGAACTGAAGCTTTCTTT. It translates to CASSQVGGRGGAGTEAFF.

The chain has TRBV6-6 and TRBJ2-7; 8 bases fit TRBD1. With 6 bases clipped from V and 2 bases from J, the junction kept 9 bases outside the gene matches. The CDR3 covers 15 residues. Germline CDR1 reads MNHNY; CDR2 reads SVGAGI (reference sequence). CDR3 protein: CASRESGQVTYEQYF. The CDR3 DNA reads TGTGCCAGCAGGGAATCGGGACAGGTGACCTACGAGCAGTACTTC.

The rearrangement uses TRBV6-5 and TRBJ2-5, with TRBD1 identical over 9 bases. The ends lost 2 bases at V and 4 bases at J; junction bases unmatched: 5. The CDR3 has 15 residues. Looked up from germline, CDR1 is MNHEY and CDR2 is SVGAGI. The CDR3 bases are TGTGCCAGCAGTTACCAACAGGGGGCGCGAGAGACCCAGTACTTC. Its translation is CASSYQQGARETQYF.

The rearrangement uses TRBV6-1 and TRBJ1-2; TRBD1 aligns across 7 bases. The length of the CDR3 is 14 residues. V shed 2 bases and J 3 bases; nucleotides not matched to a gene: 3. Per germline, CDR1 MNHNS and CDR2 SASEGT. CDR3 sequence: CASSETDRDYGYTF. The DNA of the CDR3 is TGTGCCAGCAGTGAAACAGACAGGGACTATGGCTACACCTTC.

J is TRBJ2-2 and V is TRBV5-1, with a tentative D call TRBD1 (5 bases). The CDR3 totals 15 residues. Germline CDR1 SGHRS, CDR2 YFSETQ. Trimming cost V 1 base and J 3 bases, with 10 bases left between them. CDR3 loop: CASSLQGDDTGELFF. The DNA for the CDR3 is TGCGCCAGCAGCTTGCAAGGGGATGACACCGGGGAGCTGTTTTTT.

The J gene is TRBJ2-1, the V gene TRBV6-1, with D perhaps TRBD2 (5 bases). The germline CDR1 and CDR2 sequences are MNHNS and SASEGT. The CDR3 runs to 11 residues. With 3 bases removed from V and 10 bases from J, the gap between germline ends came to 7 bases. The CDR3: CASSDGGEQFF. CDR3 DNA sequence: TGTGCCAGCAGTGACGGAGGAGAGCAGTTCTTC.

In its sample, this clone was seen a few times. CDR3 coding DNA: TGTGCCAGCAGCCCGGACAGCCGAACCTACAATGAGCAGTTCTTC. Protein sequence: CASSPDSRTYNEQFF. The chain joins TRBV6-6 to TRBJ2-1; D possibly corresponds to TRBD1 (6 bases). Deletions cut 6 bases from V and 2 bases from J, with 14 bases between. The germline gives CDR1 MNHNY, CDR2 SVGAGI (reference sequence). This CDR3 is 15 amino acids long.

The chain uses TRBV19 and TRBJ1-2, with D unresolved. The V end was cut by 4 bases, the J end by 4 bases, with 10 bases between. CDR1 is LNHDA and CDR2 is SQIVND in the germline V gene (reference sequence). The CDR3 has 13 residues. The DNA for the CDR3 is TGTGCCAGTAGTACTACGGTCCCCTATGGCTACACCTTC. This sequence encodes CASSTTVPYGYTF.

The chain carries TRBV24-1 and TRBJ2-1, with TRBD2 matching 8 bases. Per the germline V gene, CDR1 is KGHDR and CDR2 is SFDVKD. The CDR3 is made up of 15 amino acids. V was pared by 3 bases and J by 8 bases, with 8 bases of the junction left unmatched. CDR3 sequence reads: CATSDPSGSGDEQFF. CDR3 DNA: TGTGCCACCAGTGATCCCAGCGGGAGCGGGGATGAGCAGTTCTTC.